These 27 T cell receptor beta chains were all obtained from the same sample, sequenced in a study of CD8 T cells in Susac syndrome. Reverse transcription of roughly 0.5 to 1 ug RNA was performed with random hexamers. TCRdb re-called the immunoSEQ multiplex PCR reads through MiXCR, storing one row per CDR3 protein. Among 300,000 or so distinct CDR3 sequences, about 91% were seen once, and the ten largest hold 0.065%. The sample was CD4+ T cells from PBMCs. The receptors were sampled from a human donor with multiple sclerosis.

The chain uses TRBV15 and TRBJ1-2; D is ambiguous. There are 12 residues in the CDR3. V shed 3 bases and J shed 2 bases, with 4 bases lying between them. CDR1 is LNHNV and CDR2 is YYDKDF in the germline V gene (reference sequence). The CDR3 sequence: CATSRTNYGYTF. CDR3 in DNA: TGTGCCACCAGCAGGACGAACTATGGCTACACCTTC.

The V gene is TRBV5-1, the J gene TRBJ2-7, with D perhaps matching TRBD2 (5 bases). The CDR3 spans 15 residues. Germline V CDR1 and CDR2: SGHRS, YFSETQ. Between the trimmed V and J ends, which lost 4 bases and 1 base, there was a span of 15 bases. For the CDR3, the DNA is TGCGCCAGCAGCATTACCTACCGGGGTTCCTACGAGCAGTACTTC. Amino acids: CASSITYRGSYEQYF.

This chain uses TRBV19 with TRBJ1-5; 12 bases line up with TRBD1. The germline gives CDR1 LNHDA, CDR2 SQIVND (reference sequence). This CDR3 has 15 amino acids. Losses at the gene ends were 7 bases for V and 5 bases for J; bases not matched to a gene: 6. Here the CDR3 DNA reads TGTGCCAGTACTCCTGGGACAGGGGGCTATCAGCCCCAGCATTTT. Translating gives CASTPGTGGYQPQHF.

This rearrangement joins TRBV20-1 to TRBJ1-1, with a tentative D call TRBD1 (5 bases). Germline loops: CDR1 DFQATT, CDR2 SNEGSKA (reference sequence). This CDR3 has 11 amino acids. Trimming stripped 6 bases from V and 6 bases from J, with 11 bases between. CDR3 DNA: TGCAGTGCCCAGGACAATTCTGAAGCTTTCTTT. Translating gives CSAQDNSEAFF.

This clonotype was seen just once. This chain links TRBV10-3 with TRBJ2-7; D not resolved. V gave up 4 bases and J gave up 0 bases, with 4 bases separating them. Germline loops: CDR1 ENHRY, CDR2 SYGVKD. The CDR3 has 12 residues. The CDR3 DNA reads as TGTGCCATCAGTGCCAGCTCCTACGAGCAGTACTTC. It encodes CAISASSYEQYF.

The J gene is TRBJ2-1, the V gene TRBV6-5; perhaps TRBD2 as D (6 bases). With 2 bases removed from V and 2 bases from J, the gap between germline ends came to 13 bases. This CDR3 has 16 amino acids. Looked up from germline, CDR1 is MNHEY and CDR2 is SVGAGI. In nucleotides, the CDR3 is TGTGCCAGCAGTTACCATCGAGGGAGGACCTACAATGAGCAGTTCTTC. It translates to CASSYHRGRTYNEQFF.

V is TRBV29-1 and J is TRBJ2-5; TRBD1 is a possible D gene (6 bases). There are 14 residues in the CDR3. With 3 bases removed from V and 5 bases from J, the gap between germline ends came to 16 bases. CDR1 is SQVTM, CDR2 ANQGSEA, per germline. CDR3 amino acids: CSVDRDIGVETQYF. For the CDR3, the DNA is TGCAGCGTTGACCGGGACATAGGAGTGGAGACCCAGTACTTC.

The chain recombines TRBV18 with TRBJ2-3; a possible D gene is TRBD2 (5 bases). Trimming left V 6 bases short and J 2 bases short, with 12 bases between. This CDR3 region has 14 residues. CDR1 and CDR2 (germline): KGHSH, LQKENI. The CDR3 loop reads CASSPGVYTDTQYF. CDR3 in DNA: TGTGCCAGCTCTCCCGGGGTTTACACAGATACGCAGTATTTT.

The chain joins TRBV19 to TRBJ1-5; 7 nucleotides line up with TRBD1. The CDR3 runs to 17 residues. Germline V gene sequence: CDR1 LNHDA, CDR2 SQIVND (reference sequence). V shed 3 bases, J shed 2 bases, and the junction held 10 bases outside the gene matches. The CDR3 reads CASSIFRGLLGNQPQHF. The CDR3 DNA sequence: TGTGCCAGTAGTATTTTCAGGGGGTTACTTGGCAATCAGCCCCAGCATTTT.

The J gene is TRBJ2-1, the V gene TRBV10-3, with D unclear. The V and J ends lost 0 bases and 8 bases respectively, with 20 bases between them. The CDR3 runs 17 residues. Germline assignment: CDR1 ENHRY and CDR2 SYGVKD. This CDR3 is CAISESVSDSLTYEQFF. The CDR3, as DNA: TGTGCCATCAGTGAGTCGGTGAGTGACTCGCTGACGTATGAGCAGTTCTTC.

The chain links TRBV4-2 to TRBJ2-3; 7 bases fit TRBD2. With 4 bases clipped from V and 7 bases from J, the junction kept 11 bases outside the gene matches. Per the germline V gene, CDR1 is LGHNA and CDR2 is YNFKEQ. This CDR3 spans 15 amino acids. CDR3 in amino acids: CASSRSGGGENTQYF. CDR3 nucleotide sequence: TGTGCCAGCAGCCGCTCTGGGGGAGGGGAAAATACGCAGTATTTT.

V is TRBV7-9 and J is TRBJ2-6, with D maybe TRBD2 (6 bases). The ends were cut back, 2 bases at V and 1 base at J, with 9 bases in the middle. This CDR3 has 16 amino acids. Looked up from germline, CDR1 is SEHNR and CDR2 is FQNEAQ (reference sequence). CDR3 DNA sequence: TGTGCCAGCAGCTTAATCGGGAGATCTGGGGCCAACGTCCTGACTTTC. As protein: CASSLIGRSGANVLTF.

DNA of the CDR3: TGTGCCAGCAGTTTAAGCGCCGGGACAGCGCTCCGCGAGACCCAGTACTTC. Translation: CASSLSAGTALRETQYF. This rearrangement joins TRBV27 to TRBJ2-5; 7 positions match TRBD1. Germline trimming cut 2 bases from V and 5 bases from J; bases unmatched to any gene: 14. The CDR3 is 17 amino acids. Germline V gives CDR1 MNHEY, CDR2 SMNVEV (reference sequence).

V is TRBV5-1 and J is TRBJ2-5, with 7 bases identical to TRBD1. V lost 4 bases and J lost 1; bases outside the gene matches: 4. Germline-derived CDR1 and CDR2 are SGHRS and YFSETQ. The CDR3 runs 14 residues. DNA of the CDR3: TGCGCCAGCAGCGGACAGGTCTCCCAAGAGACCCAGTACTTC. Translation: CASSGQVSQETQYF.

The chain has TRBV20-1 and TRBJ1-2; 7 bases are a match to TRBD1. J lost 4 bases, V lost 3 bases, and 2 bases had no gene match. CDR1 and CDR2 from the germline V gene are DFQATT and SNEGSKA (reference sequence). There are 12 residues in the CDR3. The CDR3 loop is CSAREGAYGYTF. The CDR3 DNA reads as TGCAGTGCTAGGGAGGGGGCCTATGGCTACACCTTC.

This rearrangement joins TRBV3-1 to TRBJ2-7; D is ambiguous. Per the germline V gene, CDR1 is LGHDT and CDR2 is YNNKEL (reference sequence). This CDR3 contains 15 residues. Between the trimmed V and J ends, which lost 4 bases and 3 bases, there was a span of 16 bases. The CDR3 spells CASSPRRADRYEQYF. The CDR3 bases are TGTGCCAGCAGCCCCCGCCGGGCGGACCGCTACGAGCAGTACTTC.

The genes are TRBV2 and TRBJ1-5; TRBD1 aligns across 7 bases. The germline CDR1 and CDR2 sequences are SNHLY and FYNNEI. The CDR3 length is 16 residues. V lost 6 bases, J lost 6 bases, and 14 bases stayed unmatched. CDR3 amino acids: CASRINRGGAGQPQHF. In DNA form, the CDR3 reads TGTGCCAGCAGGATCAACAGGGGAGGGGCAGGTCAGCCCCAGCATTTT. Drawing the rest from reference TRBV2 and TRBJ1-5, the complete variable domain is EPEVTQTPSHQVTQMGQEVILRCVPISNHLYFYWYRQILGQKVEFLVSFYNNEISEKSEIFDDQFSVERPDGSNFTLKIRSTKLEDSAMYFCASRINRGGAGQPQHFGDGTRLSIL.

Here the CDR3 reads CASSPIRGGGRTEAFF. CDR3 nucleotide sequence: TGCGCCAGCAGCCCTATAAGAGGGGGCGGACGCACTGAAGCTTTCTTT. The V and J genes are TRBV5-1 and TRBJ1-1; 7 bases are shared with TRBD1. CDR3 length: 16 amino acids. CDR1 is SGHRS, CDR2 YFSETQ, per germline. V shed 4 bases and J 4 bases; nucleotides not matched to a gene: 13.

This sequence joins TRBV10-2 and TRBJ2-7, with D perhaps TRBD1 (6 bases). Trimming took 2 bases from V and 2 from J, leaving 16 bases between them. CDR1 is WSHSY, CDR2 SAAADI, per germline. The CDR3 is made up of 16 amino acids. The CDR3 reads CASSEPTVTGTYEQYF. The CDR3 DNA sequence: TGCGCCAGCAGTGAGCCTACAGTGACAGGAACCTACGAGCAGTACTTC.

The chain combines TRBV4-1 with TRBJ2-2, with D perhaps matching TRBD2 (5 bases). V was cut by 1 base and J by 1 base, with 25 bases left in between. CDR3 size: 21 residues. CDR1 and CDR2 from the germline V gene are MGHRA and YSYEKL. DNA of the CDR3: TGCGCCAGCAGCCAAGTATGGTACAGACTCGCCGAACTAGAGAACACCGGGGAGCTGTTTTTT. This gives the protein CASSQVWYRLAELENTGELFF.

The CDR3 here is CASSQVTGTGDTEAFF. As DNA, the CDR3 is TGTGCCAGCAGCCAGGTCACCGGGACAGGGGACACTGAAGCTTTCTTT. This sequence joins TRBV3-1 and TRBJ1-1; TRBD1 agrees at 10 bases. J lost 3 bases, V lost 3 bases, and 7 bases had no gene match. The CDR3 sequence is 16 residues long. Germline values: CDR1 LGHDT, CDR2 YNNKEL (reference sequence).

The chain carries TRBV20-1 and TRBJ2-1; unclear D gene. The CDR3 has 14 residues. Germline lookup yields CDR1 DFQATT and CDR2 SNEGSKA (reference sequence). With 1 base removed from V and 2 bases from J, the gap between germline ends came to 9 bases. In DNA, the CDR3 is TGCAGTGCTAGAGGGGGTCCCGCCTACAATGAGCAGTTCTTC. This encodes CSARGGPAYNEQFF.

This chain joins TRBV24-1 and TRBJ2-3, with TRBD1 identical over 10 bases. CDR3 size: 16 residues. Germline loops: CDR1 KGHDR, CDR2 SFDVKD. Germline trimming cut 4 bases from V and 4 bases from J; bases unmatched to any gene: 7. CDR3 region: CATSDPAGTGADTQYF. In nucleotides, the CDR3 is TGTGCCACCAGTGACCCCGCCGGGACAGGGGCAGATACGCAGTATTTT.

In its sample, this clonotype was seen once. The V and J genes are TRBV20-1 and TRBJ2-3; 9 bases fit TRBD2. Looked up from germline, CDR1 is DFQATT and CDR2 is SNEGSKA (reference sequence). J gave up 5 bases and V 0 bases, and 9 bases lay outside the gene matches. This CDR3 spans 16 amino acids. CDR3 residues: CSARDWGLAAGDTQYF. CDR3 nucleotide sequence: TGCAGTGCTAGAGATTGGGGACTAGCAGCCGGAGATACGCAGTATTTT.

The chain joins TRBV20-1 to TRBJ1-5, with D tentatively TRBD1 (5 bases). V dropped 5 bases and J dropped 6 bases, with 17 bases sitting between them. CDR3 size: 14 residues. Looked up from germline, CDR1 is DFQATT and CDR2 is SNEGSKA (reference sequence). CDR3 bases: TGCAGTGCTTGGGCGGGGGGGTACGGTCAGCCCCAGCATTTT. Amino acid sequence: CSAWAGGYGQPQHF.

This sequence joins TRBV29-1 and TRBJ1-1; D may be TRBD1 (5 bases). Germline CDR1 and CDR2: SQVTM and ANQGSEA. The V gene lost 3 bases and the J gene lost 3 bases, with 11 bases spanning the gap. The CDR3 runs 13 residues. Here the CDR3 reads CSVDGGVDTEAFF. CDR3 in DNA: TGCAGCGTTGACGGAGGGGTCGACACTGAAGCTTTCTTT. Variable domain in full (rest from reference TRBV29-1 and TRBJ1-1): SAVISQKPSRDICQRGTSLTIQCQVDSQVTMMFWYRQQPGQSLTLIATANQGSEATYESGFVIDKFPISRPNLTFSTLTVSNMSPEDSSIYLCSVDGGVDTEAFFGQGTRLTVV.

This chain uses TRBV19 with TRBJ2-2; D call uncertain. In germline, CDR1 is LNHDA, CDR2 SQIVND (reference sequence). Trimming took 6 bases from V and 4 from J, leaving 12 bases between them. The CDR3 runs to 14 residues. The CDR3 is CASSPLQVTGELFF. As DNA, the CDR3 is TGTGCCAGTAGCCCGCTTCAGGTCACCGGGGAGCTGTTTTTT.